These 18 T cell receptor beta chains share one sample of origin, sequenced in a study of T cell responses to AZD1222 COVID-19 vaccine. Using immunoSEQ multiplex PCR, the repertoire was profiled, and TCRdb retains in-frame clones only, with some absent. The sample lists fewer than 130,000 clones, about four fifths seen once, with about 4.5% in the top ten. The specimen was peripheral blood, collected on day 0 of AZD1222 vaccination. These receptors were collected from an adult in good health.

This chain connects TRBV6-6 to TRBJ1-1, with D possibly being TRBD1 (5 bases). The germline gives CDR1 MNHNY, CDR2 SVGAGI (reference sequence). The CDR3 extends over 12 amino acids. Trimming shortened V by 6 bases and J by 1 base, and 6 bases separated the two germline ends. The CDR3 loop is CASRQENTEAFF. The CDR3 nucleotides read TGTGCCAGCAGACAGGAGAACACTGAAGCTTTCTTT.

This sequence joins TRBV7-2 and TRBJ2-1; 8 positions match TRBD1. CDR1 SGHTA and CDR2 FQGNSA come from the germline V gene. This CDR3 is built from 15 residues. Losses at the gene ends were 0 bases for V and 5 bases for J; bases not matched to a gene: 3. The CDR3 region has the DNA TGTGCCAGCAGCTTAGCCCGACAGGGGAACAATGAGCAGTTCTTC. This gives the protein CASSLARQGNNEQFF.

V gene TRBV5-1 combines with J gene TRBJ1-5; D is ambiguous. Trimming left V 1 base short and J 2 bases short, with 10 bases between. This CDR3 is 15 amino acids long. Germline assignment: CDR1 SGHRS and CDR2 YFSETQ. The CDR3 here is CASSLMGSGNQPQHF. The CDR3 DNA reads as TGCGCCAGCAGCTTGATGGGCAGTGGCAATCAGCCCCAGCATTTT.

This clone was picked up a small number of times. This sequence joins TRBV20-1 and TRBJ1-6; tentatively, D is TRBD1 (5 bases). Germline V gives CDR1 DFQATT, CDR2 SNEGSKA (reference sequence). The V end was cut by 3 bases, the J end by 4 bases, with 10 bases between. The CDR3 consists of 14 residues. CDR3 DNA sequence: TGCAGTGCTAGTATAGGGGAGTATAATTCACCCCTCCACTTT. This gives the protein CSASIGEYNSPLHF.

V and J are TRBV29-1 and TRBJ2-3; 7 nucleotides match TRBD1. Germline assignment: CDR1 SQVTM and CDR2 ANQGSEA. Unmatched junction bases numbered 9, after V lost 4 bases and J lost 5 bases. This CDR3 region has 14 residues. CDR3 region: CSVVRDRPLDTQYF. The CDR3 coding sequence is TGCAGCGTTGTCCGGGACAGACCTCTAGATACGCAGTATTTT.

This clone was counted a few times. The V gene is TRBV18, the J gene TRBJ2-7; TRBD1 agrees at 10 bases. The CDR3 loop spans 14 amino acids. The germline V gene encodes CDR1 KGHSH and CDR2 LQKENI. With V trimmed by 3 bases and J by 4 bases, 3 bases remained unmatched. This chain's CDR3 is CASSPPGQGYEQYF. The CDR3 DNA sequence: TGTGCCAGCTCACCCCCGGGACAGGGGTACGAGCAGTACTTC.

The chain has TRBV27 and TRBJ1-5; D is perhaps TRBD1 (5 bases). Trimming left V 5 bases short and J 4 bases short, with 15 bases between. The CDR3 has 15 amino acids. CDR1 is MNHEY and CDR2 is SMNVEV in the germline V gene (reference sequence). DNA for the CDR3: TGTGCCAGCAGTCTAGCCGGGACTACAAATCAGCCCCAGCATTTT. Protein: CASSLAGTTNQPQHF.

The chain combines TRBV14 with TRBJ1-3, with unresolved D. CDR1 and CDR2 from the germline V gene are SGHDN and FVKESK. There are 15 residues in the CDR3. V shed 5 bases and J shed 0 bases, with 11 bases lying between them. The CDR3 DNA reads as TGTGCCAGCAGCTCCCTCGACATCTCTGGAAACACCATATATTTT. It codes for CASSSLDISGNTIYF.

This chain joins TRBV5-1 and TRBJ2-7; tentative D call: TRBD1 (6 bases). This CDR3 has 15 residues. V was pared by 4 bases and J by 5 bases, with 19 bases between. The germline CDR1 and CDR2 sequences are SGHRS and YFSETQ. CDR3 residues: CASSLVQGSEDEQYF. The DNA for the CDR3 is TGCGCCAGCAGCCTAGTACAGGGTAGTGAGGACGAGCAGTACTTC.

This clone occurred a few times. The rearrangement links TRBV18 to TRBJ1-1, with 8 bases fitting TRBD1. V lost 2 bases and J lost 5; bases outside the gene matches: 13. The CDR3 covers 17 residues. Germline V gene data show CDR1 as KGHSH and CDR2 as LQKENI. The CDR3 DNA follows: TGTGCCAGCTCACCATCCGGGACAGGACGGATAGGGACTGAAGCTTTCTTT. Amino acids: CASSPSGTGRIGTEAFF.

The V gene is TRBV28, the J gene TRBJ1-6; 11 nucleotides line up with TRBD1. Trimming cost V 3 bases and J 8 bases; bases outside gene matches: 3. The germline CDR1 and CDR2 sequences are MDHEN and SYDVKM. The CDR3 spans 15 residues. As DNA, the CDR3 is TGTGCCAGCAGTTTTGGACAGGGGGCTTATTCACCCCTCCACTTT. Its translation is CASSFGQGAYSPLHF.

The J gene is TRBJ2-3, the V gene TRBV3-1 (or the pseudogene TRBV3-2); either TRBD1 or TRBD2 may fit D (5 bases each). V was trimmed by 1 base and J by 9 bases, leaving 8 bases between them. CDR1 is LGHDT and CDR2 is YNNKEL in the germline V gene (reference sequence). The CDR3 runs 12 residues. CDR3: CASSQGGITQYF. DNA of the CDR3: TGTGCCAGCAGCCAAGGGGGGATCACGCAGTATTTT.

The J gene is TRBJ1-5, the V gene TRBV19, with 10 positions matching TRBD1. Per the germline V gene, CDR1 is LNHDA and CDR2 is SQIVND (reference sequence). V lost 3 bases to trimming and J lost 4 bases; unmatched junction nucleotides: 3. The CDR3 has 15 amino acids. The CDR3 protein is CASSMWTGGNQPQHF. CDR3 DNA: TGTGCCAGTAGTATGTGGACAGGGGGGAATCAGCCCCAGCATTTT.

CDR3 loop: CASSYSRSGRYNEQFF. CDR3 DNA: TGTGCCAGCAGTTACTCGAGGAGCGGGAGATACAATGAGCAGTTCTTC. V is TRBV6-5 and J is TRBJ2-1; 8 nucleotides match TRBD2. V trimming: 0 bases; J trimming: 4 bases; junction bases outside the gene matches: 5. Germline V gene data show CDR1 as MNHEY and CDR2 as SVGAGI. This CDR3 has 16 residues.

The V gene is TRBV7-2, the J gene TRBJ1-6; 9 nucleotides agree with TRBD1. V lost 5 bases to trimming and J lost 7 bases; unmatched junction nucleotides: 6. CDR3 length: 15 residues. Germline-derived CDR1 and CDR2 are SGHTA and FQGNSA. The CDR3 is CASSAGQGRNSPLHF. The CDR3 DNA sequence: TGTGCCAGCAGCGCAGGACAGGGGCGAAATTCACCCCTCCACTTT.

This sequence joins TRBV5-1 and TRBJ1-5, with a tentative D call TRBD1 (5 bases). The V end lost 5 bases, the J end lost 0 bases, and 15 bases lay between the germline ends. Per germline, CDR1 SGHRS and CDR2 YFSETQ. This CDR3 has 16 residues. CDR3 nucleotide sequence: TGCGCCAGCAGGGGGGATAATGGGGATAGCAATCAGCCCCAGCATTTT. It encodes CASRGDNGDSNQPQHF.

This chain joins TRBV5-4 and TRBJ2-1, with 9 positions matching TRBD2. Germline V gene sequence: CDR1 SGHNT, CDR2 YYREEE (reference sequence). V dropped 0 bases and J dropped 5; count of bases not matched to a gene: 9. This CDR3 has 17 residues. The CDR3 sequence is CASSLAPYQRGDNEQFF. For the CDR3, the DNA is TGTGCCAGCAGCTTGGCCCCTTATCAGCGGGGGGACAATGAGCAGTTCTTC. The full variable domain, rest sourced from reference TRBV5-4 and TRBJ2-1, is ETGVTQSPTHLIKTRGQQVTLRCSSQSGHNTVSWYQQALGQGPQFIFQYYREEENGRGNFPPRFSGLQFPNYSSELNVNALELDDSALYLCASSLAPYQRGDNEQFFGPGTRLTVL.

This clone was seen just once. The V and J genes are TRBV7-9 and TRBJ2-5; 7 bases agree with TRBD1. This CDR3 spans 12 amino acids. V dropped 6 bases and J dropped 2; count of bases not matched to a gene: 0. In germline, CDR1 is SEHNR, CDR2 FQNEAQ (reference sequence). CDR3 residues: CASRTGQETQYF. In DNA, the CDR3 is TGTGCCAGCAGGACAGGGCAAGAGACCCAGTACTTC.